This is a list of T cell receptor beta chains from one sample in a study of glioma-infiltrating T cells. Each CDR3 protein gets one entry after TCRdb re-called the multiplex PCR reads with MiXCR. Among approximately 89,000 distinct CDR3 sequences listed, 20% to 25% were seen once. Source material: glioma tissue, nonneoplastic brain tissue, or PBMCs (not recorded which). Receptor source: a human donor with low-grade glioma or glioblastoma, undergoing nonglioma brain surgery, or in good health (not recorded which). CDR3s include the opening cysteine and the closing phenylalanine or tryptophan. Fields, in order: CDR3 length, D gene, clone size, V gene, J gene, CDR3 DNA, CDR3 protein. The D gene is left open where the match is weak. Clone sizes are given selectively: once, few, many, or a class where the clone is expanded.

len: 13; d_gene: TRBD1; abundance: few; v_gene: TRBV12-3/TRBV12-4; j_gene: TRBJ1-2; CDR3nt: TGTGCCAGCAGCCACGACAGGGCGGATGGCTACACCTTC; CDR3aa: CASSHDRADGYTF
len: 14; d_gene: NA; abundance: NA; v_gene: TRBV3-1; j_gene: TRBJ1-5; CDR3nt: TGTGCCAACAGCCAAGGAATGCTCAATCAGCCCCAGCATTTT; CDR3aa: CANSQGMLNQPQHF
len: 14; d_gene: NA; abundance: many; v_gene: TRBV18; j_gene: TRBJ2-7; CDR3nt: TGTGCCAGCTCACCAAGTGAAAGCTCCTACGAGCAGTACTTC; CDR3aa: CASSPSESSYEQYF
len: 15; d_gene: NA; abundance: many; v_gene: TRBV7-2; j_gene: TRBJ1-5; CDR3nt: TGTGCCAGCAGCGCTTCCCCGAGCTCCAATCAGCCCCAGCATTTT; CDR3aa: CASSASPSSNQPQHF
len: 14; d_gene: NA; abundance: many; v_gene: TRBV7-9; j_gene: TRBJ1-1; CDR3nt: TGTGCCACCCGCTATGAGCGGGCAGGGACTGAAGCTTTCTTT; CDR3aa: CATRYERAGTEAFF
len: 14; d_gene: TRBD2; abundance: many; v_gene: TRBV20-1; j_gene: TRBJ2-7; CDR3nt: TGCAGTGTTCCGGGAGGGGCCAGCTCCTACGAGCAGTACTTC; CDR3aa: CSVPGGASSYEQYF
len: 11; d_gene: NA; abundance: many; v_gene: TRBV20-1; j_gene: TRBJ1-2; CDR3nt: TGCAGTGCCGGGGGAATCTATGGCTACACCTTC; CDR3aa: CSAGGIYGYTF
len: 15; d_gene: TRBD1; abundance: NA; v_gene: TRBV6-5; j_gene: TRBJ1-5; CDR3nt: TGTGCCAGCAGTAACTTTGGGACAGGGGGGCGGTTCCAGCATTTT; CDR3aa: CASSNFGTGGRFQHF
len: 18; d_gene: NA; abundance: many; v_gene: TRBV10-1; j_gene: TRBJ1-2; CDR3nt: TGCGCCAGCAGTCAGAGGGTAACGTACGGACGGAGGAACTATGGCTACACCTTC; CDR3aa: CASSQRVTYGRRNYGYTF
len: 15; d_gene: TRBD2; abundance: NA; v_gene: TRBV6-9; j_gene: TRBJ2-7; CDR3nt: TGTGTTAGCAGTTATAAGTGGACTAGCTCCTACGAGCAGTACTTC; CDR3aa: CVSSYKWTSSYEQYF